Listed here are 30 T cell receptor beta chains from one sample, sequenced in a study of CD8+ T cells in alopecia areata. RNA extraction was followed by reverse transcription into cDNA, which acted as the sequencing template. Produced via immunoSEQ multiplex PCR; TCRdb's table is partial and in-frame only. The data contain 110,000 or so clones, 45% to 60% of them singletons. The sequencing input was NKG2D-low CD8+ T cells sorted from blood. These receptors were collected from a human donor with alopecia areata.

This clone has only a few counts. V gene TRBV19 combines with J gene TRBJ2-7; D is possibly TRBD2 (5 bases). The CDR3 length is 13 residues. Germline CDR1 and CDR2: LNHDA and SQIVND (reference sequence). V gave up 4 bases and J gave up 5 bases, with 12 bases separating them. CDR3 residues: CASSTGWENEQYF. The CDR3 DNA follows: TGTGCCAGTAGTACCGGATGGGAGAACGAGCAGTACTTC.

The chain uses TRBV4-1 and TRBJ2-1; the D is unclear. This CDR3 contains 13 residues. V gave up 0 bases and J gave up 6 bases, with 6 bases separating them. Looked up from germline, CDR1 is MGHRA and CDR2 is YSYEKL. This chain's CDR3 is CASSQDGSNEQFF. The CDR3 coding sequence is TGCGCCAGCAGCCAAGATGGTTCCAATGAGCAGTTCTTC.

The chain joins TRBV5-5 to TRBJ2-7; perhaps TRBD2 as D (6 bases). The V gene lost 6 bases and the J gene lost 5 bases, with 18 bases spanning the gap. Germline V gives CDR1 SGHKS, CDR2 YYEKEE (reference sequence). The CDR3 totals 14 residues. The CDR3: CASKLAGLIDEQYF. The CDR3 coding sequence is TGTGCCAGCAAACTGGCTGGACTAATAGACGAGCAGTACTTC.

The chain links TRBV9 to TRBJ2-1; D remains ambiguous. In germline, CDR1 is SGDLS, CDR2 YYNGEE. The CDR3 extends over 12 amino acids. V lost 4 bases to trimming and J lost 5 bases, with 7 bases between them. The CDR3 sequence: CASSLLNNEQFF. CDR3 DNA: TGTGCCAGCAGCCTCTTAAACAATGAGCAGTTCTTC.

This clone occurred a few times. The chain employs TRBV9 and TRBJ2-3; TRBD1 agrees at 8 bases. CDR3 length: 15 residues. V was pared by 0 bases and J by 4 bases, with 4 bases of the junction left unmatched. The V gene's germline CDR1 is SGDLS and CDR2 YYNGEE. CDR3 sequence (DNA): TGTGCCAGCAGCGTAGGTAACAGGGGGTCAGATACGCAGTATTTT. Protein: CASSVGNRGSDTQYF.

The chain couples TRBV25-1 to TRBJ2-1, with D possibly matching TRBD1 (6 bases). Germline V lookup: CDR1 MGHDK, CDR2 SYGVNS. CDR3 length: 17 residues. V was cut by 5 bases and J by 4 bases, with 21 bases left in between. The CDR3 DNA reads TGTGCCAGCAGTACCCAGGGGATGTCTGGGGAATACAATGAGCAGTTCTTC. Residues: CASSTQGMSGEYNEQFF.

This clone showed up just a few times. The J gene is TRBJ2-5, the V gene TRBV27; D not certain. Per germline, CDR1 MNHEY and CDR2 SMNVEV (reference sequence). The CDR3 runs to 13 residues. V was pared by 0 bases and J by 4 bases, with 6 bases between. The CDR3 spells CASSLSSRETQYF. CDR3 in DNA: TGTGCCAGCAGTTTATCTTCCCGAGAGACCCAGTACTTC.

The gene calls are TRBV27 and TRBJ2-1; 7 bases align to TRBD1. With 2 bases clipped from V and 0 bases from J, the junction kept 1 base outside the gene matches. Germline V gene data show CDR1 as MNHEY and CDR2 as SMNVEV (reference sequence). The CDR3 runs to 15 residues. This CDR3 reads CASSLRDSSYNEQFF. DNA of the CDR3: TGTGCCAGCAGTTTAAGGGACAGCTCCTACAATGAGCAGTTCTTC.

The table lists this clone with a count of one. V gene TRBV27 combines with J gene TRBJ2-7; 7 nucleotides agree with TRBD1. The CDR3 spans 15 residues. Germline CDR1 is MNHEY and CDR2 is SMNVEV (reference sequence). J was trimmed by 1 base and V by 6 bases; bases with no gene match: 9. CDR3: CASSYQDRVSYEQYF. The DNA of the CDR3 is TGTGCCAGCAGCTACCAAGACAGGGTTTCCTACGAGCAGTACTTC.

This clone has just a few counts. The chain carries TRBV4-1 and TRBJ2-7; 8 positions match TRBD1. The CDR3 length is 15 residues. The germline gives CDR1 MGHRA, CDR2 YSYEKL. V was pared by 6 bases and J by 6 bases, with 13 bases of the junction left unmatched. The CDR3 coding sequence is TGCGCCAGCAGTGATCAACCAGGGGGCCTCTCCGAGCAGTACTTC. This encodes CASSDQPGGLSEQYF.

The V gene is TRBV11-2, the J gene TRBJ1-1; 8 positions match TRBD1. Germline CDR1 is SGHAT and CDR2 is FQNNGV. The junction had 5 bases not matched to a gene; V was cut back by 3 bases and J by 5 bases. This CDR3 is built from 14 residues. CDR3 nucleotide sequence: TGTGCCAGCAGCTTTGGCAGGGGGCAGACTGAAGCTTTCTTT. Protein sequence: CASSFGRGQTEAFF.

About this clone: This sample also contains other DNA sequences that code for the same CDR3. This chain's CDR3 is CSARGSYEQYF. For the CDR3, the DNA is TGCAGTGCTAGAGGGAGCTACGAGCAGTACTTC. The chain employs TRBV20-1 and TRBJ2-7, with no clear D. Trimming left V 1 base short and J 3 bases short, with 4 bases between. This CDR3 comprises 11 residues. In germline, CDR1 is DFQATT, CDR2 SNEGSKA (reference sequence).

The chain couples TRBV9 to TRBJ2-7; TRBD2 matches 12 bases. This CDR3 is 15 amino acids long. V lost 1 base and J lost 6; bases outside the gene matches: 5. Germline CDR1 is SGDLS and CDR2 is YYNGEE. Here the CDR3 reads CASSVSTSGSSEQYF. CDR3 in DNA: TGTGCCAGCAGCGTATCGACTAGCGGGAGCAGCGAGCAGTACTTC.

Details on this clone: A junction boundary mismatches the germline segment, possibly from a read error. This same CDR3 is encoded by further DNA sequences in the sample. J is TRBJ2-2 and V is TRBV28; 7 nucleotides align to TRBD1. The germline V gene encodes CDR1 MDHEN and CDR2 SYDVKM. The CDR3 contains 16 residues. The CDR3 sequence: CASRDRSTPNTGELFF. The CDR3, as DNA: TGTGCCAGCAGGGACAGGTCAACTCCGAACACCGGGGAGCTGTTTTTC. Based on the CDR3 plus reference TRBV28 and TRBJ2-2, the full variable domain is DVKVTQSSRYLVKRTGEKVFLECVQDMDHENMFWYRQDPGLGLRLIYFSYDVKMKEKGDIPEGYSVSREKKERFSLILESASTNQTSMYLCASRDRSTPNTGELFFGEGSRLTVL.

This clone is a singleton in its sample. The chain has TRBV30 and TRBJ2-1; D may correspond to TRBD1 or TRBD2 (5 bases each). This CDR3 spans 12 amino acids. The V end lost 0 bases, the J end lost 8 bases, and 8 bases lay between the germline ends. Germline assignment: CDR1 GTSNPN and CDR2 SVGIG (reference sequence). The CDR3 here is CAWSVLGDEQFF. CDR3 coding DNA: TGTGCCTGGAGTGTACTGGGGGATGAGCAGTTCTTC.

As for this clone: One junction end does not reproduce the germline sequence, and a read error may be involved. The V and J genes are TRBV7-7 and TRBJ2-7, with no clear D. CDR3 length: 13 residues. Per the germline V gene, CDR1 is SSHAT and CDR2 is FNYEAQ (reference sequence). The CDR3: CASSLYWGSEQYF. As DNA, the CDR3 is TGTGCTAGCAGCTTATATTGGGGTTCCGAGCAGTACTTC. The full variable domain, rest sourced from reference TRBV7-7 and TRBJ2-7, is GAGVSQSPRYKVTKRGQDVTLRCDPISSHATLYWYQQALGQGPEFLTYFNYEAQPDKSGLPSDRFSAERPEGSISTLTIQRTEQRDSAMYRCASSLYWGSEQYFGPGTRLTVT.

The gene calls are TRBV19 and TRBJ2-3; no clear D gene. This CDR3 contains 14 residues. CDR1 is LNHDA and CDR2 is SQIVND in the germline V gene (reference sequence). Deletions cut 6 bases from V and 6 bases from J, with 16 bases between. In DNA form, the CDR3 reads TGTGCCAGTAGCGTAATCCAAGCCGGTGATACGCAGTATTTT. It encodes CASSVIQAGDTQYF.

V gene TRBV5-4 combines with J gene TRBJ1-2; 8 bases line up with TRBD1. This CDR3 spans 14 amino acids. Trimming cost V 0 bases and J 4 bases; bases outside gene matches: 2. CDR1 SGHNT and CDR2 YYREEE come from the germline V gene (reference sequence). The CDR3 sequence is CASSLDTGGYGYTF. The CDR3 DNA is TGTGCCAGCAGCTTGGATACAGGGGGCTATGGCTACACCTTC. The full variable domain, with the rest looked up from reference TRBV5-4 and TRBJ1-2, is ETGVTQSPTHLIKTRGQQVTLRCSSQSGHNTVSWYQQALGQGPQFIFQYYREEENGRGNFPPRFSGLQFPNYSSELNVNALELDDSALYLCASSLDTGGYGYTFGSGTRLTVV.

CDR3 protein: CASSQDDPGPAEQFF. CDR3 DNA: TGCGCCAGCAGCCAAGATGACCCCGGCCCTGCTGAGCAGTTCTTC. This sequence joins TRBV4-1 and TRBJ2-1, with unresolved D. V lost 0 bases and J 9 bases, leaving 15 bases between the germline ends. The CDR3 has 15 amino acids. Looked up from germline, CDR1 is MGHRA and CDR2 is YSYEKL.

The V gene is TRBV5-1, the J gene TRBJ2-1, with a tentative D call TRBD2 (5 bases). Between the trimmed V and J ends, which lost 0 bases and 6 bases, there was a span of 10 bases. CDR3 length: 14 amino acids. The germline gives CDR1 SGHRS, CDR2 YFSETQ. CDR3 residues: CASSLGSGVNEQFF. The CDR3 region has the DNA TGCGCCAGCAGCTTGGGTTCCGGGGTCAATGAGCAGTTCTTC.

This sequence joins TRBV29-1 and TRBJ2-6; 10 positions match TRBD1. The CDR3 is made up of 16 amino acids. The V gene's germline CDR1 is SQVTM and CDR2 ANQGSEA. Unmatched junction bases numbered 8, after V lost 7 bases and J lost 2 bases. The CDR3 nucleotides read TGCAGCGCCCTCGACAGGGGGCGGGCTGGGGCCAACGTCCTGACTTTC. It encodes CSALDRGRAGANVLTF.

Only a few counts were recorded for this clone. This sequence joins TRBV4-2 and TRBJ2-5; TRBD2 matches at 11 bases. Per germline, CDR1 LGHNA and CDR2 YNFKEQ. The J segment lost 4 bases and the V segment lost 0 bases, leaving 10 bases of the junction unmatched. The CDR3 has 18 amino acids. CDR3 protein: CASSQEPTSGSWGETQYF. The CDR3 nucleotides are TGTGCCAGCAGCCAAGAGCCCACTAGCGGGAGTTGGGGAGAGACCCAGTACTTC.

V is TRBV6-5 and J is TRBJ1-1, with 9 nucleotides matching TRBD1. The CDR3 contains 14 residues. Germline V lookup: CDR1 MNHEY, CDR2 SVGAGI. Germline trimming cut 6 bases from V and 4 bases from J; bases unmatched to any gene: 6. The CDR3 nucleotides are TGTGCCAGCAGAGTACAGGGGGCGGGCACTGAAGCTTTCTTT. This gives the protein CASRVQGAGTEAFF.

A few counts support this clone. V usage is TRBV7-9 and J usage is TRBJ2-1, with no clear D. The germline V gene has CDR1 SEHNR and CDR2 FQNEAQ (reference sequence). The CDR3 runs 13 residues. V shed 7 bases and J shed 2 bases, with 9 bases lying between them. CDR3: CASTQSPYNEQFF. CDR3 DNA sequence: TGTGCCAGCACCCAGAGCCCCTACAATGAGCAGTTCTTC.

J is TRBJ1-5 and V is TRBV27; TRBD1 is a possible D gene (5 bases). CDR3 length: 15 amino acids. Trimming left V 4 bases short and J 9 bases short, with 19 bases between. In germline, CDR1 is MNHEY, CDR2 SMNVEV (reference sequence). CDR3 DNA: TGTGCCAGCAGTTCCACCGGGACCCCAGCAGTGCCCCAGCATTTT. It translates to CASSSTGTPAVPQHF.

CDR3 DNA sequence: TGTGCCATCAGTGAGACGGGACTACTACAAGAGACCCAGTACTTC. Amino acids: CAISETGLLQETQYF. The chain is built from TRBV10-3 and TRBJ2-5, with 7 bases lining up with TRBD2. Germline CDR1 ENHRY, CDR2 SYGVKD. The CDR3 has 15 amino acids. With V trimmed by 2 bases and J by 2 bases, 5 bases remained unmatched.

The gene calls are TRBV5-1 and TRBJ2-7; either TRBD1 or TRBD2 may fit D (5 bases each). V was shortened by 3 bases and J by 1 base, with 8 bases between the two germline ends. This CDR3 has 13 amino acids. CDR1 and CDR2 from the germline V gene are SGHRS and YFSETQ. CDR3 bases: TGCGCCAGCAGCTGGGGACCATCCTACGAGCAGTACTTC. Translation gives CASSWGPSYEQYF.

The table lists this clone with a count of one. The chain links TRBV11-2 to TRBJ2-1; D is possibly TRBD1 or TRBD2 (7 bases each). The CDR3 consists of 14 residues. The germline V gene encodes CDR1 SGHAT and CDR2 FQNNGV. The ends were cut back, 8 bases at V and 3 bases at J, with 14 bases in the middle. The CDR3: CASGRGGYYNEQFF. CDR3 DNA sequence: TGTGCCAGCGGCAGGGGGGGGTACTACAATGAGCAGTTCTTC.

The table lists this clone with a few counts. The chain joins TRBV5-6 to TRBJ2-5, with a weak D call TRBD2 (5 bases). This CDR3 is 15 amino acids long. The germline CDR1 and CDR2 sequences are SGHDT and YYEEEE. V dropped 2 bases and J dropped 4 bases, with 15 bases sitting between them. The CDR3 DNA reads as TGTGCCAGCAGCTTCATGACTGAGGGTAGAGAGACCCAGTACTTC. Amino acid sequence: CASSFMTEGRETQYF.

The V and J genes are TRBV5-1 and TRBJ2-3, with D unclear. V was pared by 0 bases and J by 0 bases, with 8 bases between. The V gene's germline CDR1 is SGHRS and CDR2 YFSETQ. CDR3 length: 15 amino acids. CDR3: CASSLAETSTDTQYF. The DNA of the CDR3 is TGCGCCAGCAGCTTGGCTGAAACTAGCACAGATACGCAGTATTTT.